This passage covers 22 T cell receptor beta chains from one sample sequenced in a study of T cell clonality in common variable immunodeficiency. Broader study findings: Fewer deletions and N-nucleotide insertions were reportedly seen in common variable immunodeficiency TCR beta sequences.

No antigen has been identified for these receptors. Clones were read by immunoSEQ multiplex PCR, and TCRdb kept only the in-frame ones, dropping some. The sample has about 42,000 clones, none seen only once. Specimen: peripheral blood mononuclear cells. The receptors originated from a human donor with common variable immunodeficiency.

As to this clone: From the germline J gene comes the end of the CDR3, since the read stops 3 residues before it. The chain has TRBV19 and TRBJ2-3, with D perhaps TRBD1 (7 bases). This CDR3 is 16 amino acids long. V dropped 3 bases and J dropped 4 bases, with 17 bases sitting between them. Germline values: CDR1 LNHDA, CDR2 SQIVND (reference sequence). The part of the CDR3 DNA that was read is TGTGCCAGTAGTATTTTTGGCAGGGGGAGGTCAGATACG. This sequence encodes CASSIFGRGRSDT. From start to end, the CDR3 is CASSIFGRGRSDTQYF.

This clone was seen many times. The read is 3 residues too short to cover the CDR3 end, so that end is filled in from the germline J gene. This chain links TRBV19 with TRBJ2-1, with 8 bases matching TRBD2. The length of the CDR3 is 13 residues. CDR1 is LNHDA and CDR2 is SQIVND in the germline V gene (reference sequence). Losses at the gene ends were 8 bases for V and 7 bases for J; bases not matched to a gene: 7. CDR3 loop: CASRGSGENEQFF. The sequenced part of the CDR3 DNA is TGTGCCAGTCGGGGTAGCGGGGAAAATGAG. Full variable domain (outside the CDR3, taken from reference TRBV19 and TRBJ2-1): DGGITQSPKYLFRKEGQNVTLSCEQNLNHDAMYWYRQDPGQGLRLIYYSQIVNDFQKGDIAEGYSVSREKKESFPLTVTSAQKNPTAFYLCASRGSGENEQFFGPGTRLTVL.

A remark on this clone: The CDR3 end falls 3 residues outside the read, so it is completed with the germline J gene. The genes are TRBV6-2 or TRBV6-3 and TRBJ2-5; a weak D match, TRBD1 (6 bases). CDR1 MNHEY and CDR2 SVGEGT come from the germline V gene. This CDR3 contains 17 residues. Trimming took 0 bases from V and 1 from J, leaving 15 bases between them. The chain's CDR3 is CASSYSIHRDVQETQYF. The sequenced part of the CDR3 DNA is TGTGCCAGCAGTTACTCGATTCACAGGGACGTCCAAGAGACC.

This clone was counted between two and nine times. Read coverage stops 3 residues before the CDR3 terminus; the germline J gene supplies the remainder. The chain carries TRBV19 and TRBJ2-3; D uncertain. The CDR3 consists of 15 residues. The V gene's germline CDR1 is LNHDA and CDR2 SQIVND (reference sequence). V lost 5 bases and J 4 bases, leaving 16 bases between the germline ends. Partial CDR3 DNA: TGTGCCAGTAGTCCCACATGGGTCGACTCAGATACG. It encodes CASSPTWVDSDT. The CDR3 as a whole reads CASSPTWVDSDTQYF.

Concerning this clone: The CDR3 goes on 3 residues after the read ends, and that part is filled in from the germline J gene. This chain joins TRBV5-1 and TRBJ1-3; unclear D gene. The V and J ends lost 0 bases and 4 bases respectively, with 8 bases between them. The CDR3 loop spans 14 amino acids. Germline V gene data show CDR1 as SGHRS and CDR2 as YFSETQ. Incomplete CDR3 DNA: TGCGCCAGCAGCTTGGACAGCCAAGGAAACACC. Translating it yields CASSLDSQGNT. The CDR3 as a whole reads CASSLDSQGNTIYF.

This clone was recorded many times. CDR3 region: CSVATGEFNEQFF. The covered CDR3 bases are TGCAGTGTAGCGACAGGGGAATTCAATGAG. The chain uses TRBV20-1 and TRBJ2-1; 8 bases line up with TRBD1. The read ends 3 residues before the CDR3 terminus; that terminus is restored from the germline J gene. With 7 bases clipped from V and 6 bases from J, the junction kept 8 bases outside the gene matches. The CDR3 totals 13 residues. The germline V gene encodes CDR1 DFQATT and CDR2 SNEGSKA (reference sequence).

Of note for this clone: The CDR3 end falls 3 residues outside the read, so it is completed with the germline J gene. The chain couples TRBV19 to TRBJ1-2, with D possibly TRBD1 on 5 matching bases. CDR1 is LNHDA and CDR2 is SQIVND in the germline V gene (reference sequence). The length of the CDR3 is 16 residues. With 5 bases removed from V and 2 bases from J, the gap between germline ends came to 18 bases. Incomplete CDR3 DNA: TGTGCCAGTAGTCCGCTCGGAGGCAGGGCCAACTATGGC. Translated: CASSPLGGRANYG. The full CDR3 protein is CASSPLGGRANYGYTF.

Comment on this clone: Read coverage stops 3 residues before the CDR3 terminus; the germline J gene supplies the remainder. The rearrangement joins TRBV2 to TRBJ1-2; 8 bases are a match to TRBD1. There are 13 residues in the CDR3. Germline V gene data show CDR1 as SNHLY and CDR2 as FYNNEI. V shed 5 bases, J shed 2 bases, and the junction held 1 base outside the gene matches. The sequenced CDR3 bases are TGTGCCAGCAGTACAGGGGGAAACTATGGC. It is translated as CASSTGGNYG. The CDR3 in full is CASSTGGNYGYTF.

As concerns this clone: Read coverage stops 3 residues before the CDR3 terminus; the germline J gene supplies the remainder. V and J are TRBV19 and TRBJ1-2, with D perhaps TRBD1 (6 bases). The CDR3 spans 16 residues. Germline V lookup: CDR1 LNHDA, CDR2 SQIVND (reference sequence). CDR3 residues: CASSISAGARNQPYTF. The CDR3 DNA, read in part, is TGTGCCAGTAGTATAAGTGCGGGGGCGCGCAATCAGCCC. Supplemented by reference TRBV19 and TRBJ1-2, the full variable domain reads DGGITQSPKYLFRKEGQNVTLSCEQNLNHDAMYWYRQDPGQGLRLIYYSQIVNDFQKGDIAEGYSVSREKKESFPLTVTSAQKNPTAFYLCASSISAGARNQPYTFGSGTRLTVV.

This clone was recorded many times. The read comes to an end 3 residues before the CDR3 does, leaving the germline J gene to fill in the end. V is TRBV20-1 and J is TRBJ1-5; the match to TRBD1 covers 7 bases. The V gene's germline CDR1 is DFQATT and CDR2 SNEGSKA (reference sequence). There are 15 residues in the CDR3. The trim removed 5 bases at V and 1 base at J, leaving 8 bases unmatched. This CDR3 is CSASGGPLSNQPQHF. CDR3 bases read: TGCAGTGCTTCAGGGGGTCCCTTGAGCAATCAGCCC.

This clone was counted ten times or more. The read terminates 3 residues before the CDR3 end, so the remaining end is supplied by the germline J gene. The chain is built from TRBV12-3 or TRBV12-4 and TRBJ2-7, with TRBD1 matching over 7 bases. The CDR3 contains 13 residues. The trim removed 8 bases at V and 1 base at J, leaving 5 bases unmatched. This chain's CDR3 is CASGDSFSYEQYF. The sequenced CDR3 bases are TGTGCCAGCGGGGACAGCTTTTCCTACGAG.

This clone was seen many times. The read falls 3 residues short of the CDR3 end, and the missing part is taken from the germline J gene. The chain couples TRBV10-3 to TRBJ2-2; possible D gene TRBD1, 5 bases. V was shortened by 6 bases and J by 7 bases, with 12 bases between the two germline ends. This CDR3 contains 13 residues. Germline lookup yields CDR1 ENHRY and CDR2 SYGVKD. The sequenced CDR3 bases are TGTGCCATCAGGGACATCCTGGGCGGGGAG. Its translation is CAIRDILGGE. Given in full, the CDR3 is CAIRDILGGELFF.

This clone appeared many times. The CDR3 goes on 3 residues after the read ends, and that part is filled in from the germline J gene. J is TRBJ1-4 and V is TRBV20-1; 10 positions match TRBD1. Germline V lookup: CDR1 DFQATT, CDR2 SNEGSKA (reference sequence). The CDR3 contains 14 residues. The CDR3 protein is CSARPGQGRRELFF. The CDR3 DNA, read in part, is TGCAGTGCTAGGCCGGGACAGGGGCGCAGAGAA.

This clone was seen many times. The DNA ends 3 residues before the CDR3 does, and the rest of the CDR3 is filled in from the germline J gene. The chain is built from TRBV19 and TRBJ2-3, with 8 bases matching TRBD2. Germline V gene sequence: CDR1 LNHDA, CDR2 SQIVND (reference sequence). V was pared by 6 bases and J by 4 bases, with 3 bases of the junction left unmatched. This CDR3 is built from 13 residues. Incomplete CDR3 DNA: TGTGCCAGTAGCGGGGGGGGCCCAGATACG. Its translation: CASSGGGPDT. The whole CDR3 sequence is CASSGGGPDTQYF.

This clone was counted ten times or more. The part of the CDR3 DNA that was read is TGTGCCAGCAGTTTACAGGGAGGGTCGGATACG. It encodes CASSLQGGSDT. The complete CDR3 reads CASSLQGGSDTQYF. The V and J genes are TRBV28 and TRBJ2-3, with 7 positions matching TRBD2. The sequenced fragment ends 3 residues before the CDR3 boundary, so the rest is inferred from the germline J gene. Looked up from germline, CDR1 is MDHEN and CDR2 is SYDVKM. V lost 2 bases to trimming and J lost 6 bases; unmatched junction nucleotides: 5. The CDR3 consists of 14 residues. The full variable domain, with the rest looked up from reference TRBV28 and TRBJ2-3, is DVKVTQSSRYLVKRTGEKVFLECVQDMDHENMFWYRQDPGLGLRLIYFSYDVKMKEKGDIPEGYSVSREKKERFSLILESASTNQTSMYLCASSLQGGSDTQYFGPGTRLTVL.

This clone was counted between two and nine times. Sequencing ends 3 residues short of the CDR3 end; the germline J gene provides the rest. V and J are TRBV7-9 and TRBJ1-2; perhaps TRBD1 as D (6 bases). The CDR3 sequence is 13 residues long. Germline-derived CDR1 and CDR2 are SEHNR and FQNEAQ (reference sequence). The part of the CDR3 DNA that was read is TGTGCCAGCAGCCCGAGGGGGTGGGAAGGC. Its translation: CASSPRGWEG. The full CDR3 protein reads CASSPRGWEGYTF.

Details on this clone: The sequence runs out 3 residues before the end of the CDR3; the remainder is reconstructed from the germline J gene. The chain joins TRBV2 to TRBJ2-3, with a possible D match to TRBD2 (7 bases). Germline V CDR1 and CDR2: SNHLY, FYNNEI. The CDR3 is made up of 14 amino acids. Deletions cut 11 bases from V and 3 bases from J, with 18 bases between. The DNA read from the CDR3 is TGTGCCCCCCGCCGAGGGAGGGGGACAGATACG. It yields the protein CAPRRGRGTDT. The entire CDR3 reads CAPRRGRGTDTQYF.

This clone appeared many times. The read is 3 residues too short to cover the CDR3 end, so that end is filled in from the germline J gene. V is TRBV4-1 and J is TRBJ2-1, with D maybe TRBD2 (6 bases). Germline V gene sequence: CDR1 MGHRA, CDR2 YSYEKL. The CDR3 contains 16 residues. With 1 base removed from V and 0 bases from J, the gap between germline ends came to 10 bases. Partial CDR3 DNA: TGCGCCAGCAGCCAAGTGGGACTGAACTCCTACAATGAG. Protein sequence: CASSQVGLNSYNE. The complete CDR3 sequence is CASSQVGLNSYNEQFF.

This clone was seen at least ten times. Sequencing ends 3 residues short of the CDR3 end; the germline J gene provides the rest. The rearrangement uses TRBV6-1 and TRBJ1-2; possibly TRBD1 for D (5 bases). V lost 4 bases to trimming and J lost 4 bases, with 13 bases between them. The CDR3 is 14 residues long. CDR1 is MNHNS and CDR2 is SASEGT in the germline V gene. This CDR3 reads CASSGWGEAYGYTF. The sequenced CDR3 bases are TGTGCCAGCAGTGGGTGGGGGGAGGCCTATGGC.

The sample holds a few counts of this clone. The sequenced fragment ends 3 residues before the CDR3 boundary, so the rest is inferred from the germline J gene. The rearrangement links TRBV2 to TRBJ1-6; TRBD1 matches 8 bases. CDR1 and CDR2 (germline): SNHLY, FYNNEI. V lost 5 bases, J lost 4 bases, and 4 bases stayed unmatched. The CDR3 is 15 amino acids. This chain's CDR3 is CASSSGTGYNSPLHF. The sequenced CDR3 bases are TGTGCCAGCAGTTCCGGGACAGGATATAATTCACCC.

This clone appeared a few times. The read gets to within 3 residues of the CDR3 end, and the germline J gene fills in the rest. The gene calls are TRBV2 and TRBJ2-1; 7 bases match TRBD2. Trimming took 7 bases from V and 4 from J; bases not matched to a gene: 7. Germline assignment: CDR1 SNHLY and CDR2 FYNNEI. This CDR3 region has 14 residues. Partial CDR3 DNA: TGTGCCAGCACAGCGGCTAGCGGATACAATGAG. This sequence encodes CASTAASGYNE. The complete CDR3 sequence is CASTAASGYNEQFF.

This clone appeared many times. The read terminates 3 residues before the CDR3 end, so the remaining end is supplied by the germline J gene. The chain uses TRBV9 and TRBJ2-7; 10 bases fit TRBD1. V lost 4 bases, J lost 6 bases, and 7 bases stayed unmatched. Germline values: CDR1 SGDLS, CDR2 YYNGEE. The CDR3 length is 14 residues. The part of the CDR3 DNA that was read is TGTGCCAGCAGCTTCGGGGGGACAGGGGCCGAG. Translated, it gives CASSFGGTGAE. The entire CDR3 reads CASSFGGTGAEQYF.